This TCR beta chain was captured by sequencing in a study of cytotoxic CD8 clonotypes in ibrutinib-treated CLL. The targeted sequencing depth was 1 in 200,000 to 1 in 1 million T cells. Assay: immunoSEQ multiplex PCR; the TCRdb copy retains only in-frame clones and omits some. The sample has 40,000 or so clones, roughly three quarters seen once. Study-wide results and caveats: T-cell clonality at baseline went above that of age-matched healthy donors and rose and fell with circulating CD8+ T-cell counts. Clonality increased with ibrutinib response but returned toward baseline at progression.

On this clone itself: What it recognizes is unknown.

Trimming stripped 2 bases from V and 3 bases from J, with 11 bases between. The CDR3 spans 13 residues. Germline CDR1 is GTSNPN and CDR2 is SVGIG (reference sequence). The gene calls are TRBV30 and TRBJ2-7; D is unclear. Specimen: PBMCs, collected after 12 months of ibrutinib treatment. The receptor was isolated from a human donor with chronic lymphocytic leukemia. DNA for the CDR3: TGTGCCTGGAGTTCCGGTCGTAGCTACGAGCAGTACTTC. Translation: CAWSSGRSYEQYF.